The 9 T cell receptor beta chains below were found in one sample sequenced in a study of Graves' ophthalmopathy and Graves' hyperthyroidism. Amplification of TCR beta CDR3 regions used RNA transcripts. First-round RT-PCR with HTBI primers preceded a second-round multiplex PCR. MiXCR was run by TCRdb on the multiplex PCR reads, yielding one entry per CDR3 protein. The sample consists of over a million distinct CDR3 sequences, about 38% of them appearing once. The sequencing sample was made of peripheral blood or thyroid tissue (not recorded which). These receptors all come from an adult man with Graves' hyperthyroidism.

This clonotype was detected a few times. This chain connects TRBV15 to TRBJ2-2, with TRBD2 matching 8 bases. V shed 0 bases, J shed 1 base, and the junction held 1 base outside the gene matches. CDR3 length: 16 amino acids. CDR1 is LNHNV, CDR2 YYDKDF, per germline (reference sequence). CDR3 region: CATSRDLAGNTGELFF. As DNA, the CDR3 is TGTGCCACCAGCAGAGACCTAGCGGGGAACACCGGGGAGCTGTTTTTT.

This clonotype was picked up a small number of times. Mismatch with germline at one junction end may stem from a read error. The chain carries TRBV7-9 and TRBJ1-6, with D uncertain. Per the germline V gene, CDR1 is SEHNR and CDR2 is FQNEAQ (reference sequence). The CDR3 sequence is 8 residues long. The CDR3, as DNA: TGTGCCAGCAGCTTAGAGGTGTTT. Protein product: CASSLEVF. The full variable domain, its missing parts supplied by reference TRBV7-9 and TRBJ1-6, is DTGVSQNPRHKITKRGQNVTFRCDPISEHNRLYWYRQTLGQGPEFLTYFQNEAQLEKSRLLSDRFSAERPKGSFSTLEIQRTEQGDSAMYLCASSLEVFGNGTRLTVT.

J is TRBJ2-7 and V is TRBV7-2, with 15 nucleotides matching TRBD2. The V and J ends lost 5 bases and 5 bases, in that order; junction bases with no gene match: 7. This CDR3 contains 16 residues. CDR1 SGHTA and CDR2 FQGNSA come from the germline V gene. The CDR3 sequence is CASSQRTSGGANEQYF. The CDR3 nucleotides read TGTGCCAGCAGCCAGAGGACTAGCGGGGGGGCCAACGAGCAGTACTTC. Full variable domain (missing parts from reference TRBV7-2 and TRBJ2-7): GAGVSQSPSNKVTEKGKDVELRCDPISGHTALYWYRQSLGQGLEFLIYFQGNSAPDKSGLPSDRFSAERTGGSVSTLTIQRTQQEDSAVYLCASSQRTSGGANEQYFGPGTRLTVT.

This clonotype has ten or more counts. The chain combines TRBV6-6 with TRBJ1-1; D remains ambiguous. The CDR3 runs 15 residues. CDR1 is MNHNY, CDR2 SVGAGI, per germline (reference sequence). V dropped 5 bases and J dropped 5 bases, with 18 bases sitting between them. This CDR3 reads CASSEREVRWTEAFF. CDR3 nucleotides: TGTGCCAGCAGTGAACGTGAGGTTCGGTGGACTGAAGCTTTCTTT.

The chain uses TRBV11-2 and TRBJ1-5, with D unresolved. The CDR3 consists of 16 residues. The V end lost 4 bases, the J end lost 0 bases, and 13 bases lay between the germline ends. The germline CDR1 and CDR2 sequences are SGHAT and FQNNGV. The CDR3 nucleotides read TGTGCCAGCAGCTCTGGGAGCTTTCTTAGCAATCAGCCCCAGCATTTT. As protein: CASSSGSFLSNQPQHF.

This chain links TRBV4-3 with TRBJ1-4, with 9 positions matching TRBD1. CDR1 LGHNA and CDR2 YSLEER come from the germline V gene. CDR3 length equals 15 residues. Germline trimming cut 4 bases from V and 7 bases from J; bases unmatched to any gene: 7. The CDR3 loop reads CASSPQGAVGEKLFF. DNA of the CDR3: TGCGCCAGCAGCCCACAGGGGGCTGTGGGTGAAAAACTGTTTTTT.

This clonotype was seen a handful of times. This may be a read error: a much more frequent sequence differs by one nucleotide. The chain links TRBV5-1 to TRBJ1-6; D is undetermined. The CDR3 has 15 amino acids. Per the germline V gene, CDR1 is SGHRS and CDR2 is YFSETQ. CDR3 amino acids: CASSLEAAYNSPPHF. CDR3 DNA: TGCGCCAGCAGCTTGGAGGCAGCTTATAATTCACCCCCCCACTTT. Full variable domain (rest looked up from reference TRBV5-1 and TRBJ1-6): KAGVTQTPRYLIKTRGQQVTLSCSPISGHRSVSWYQQTPGQGLQFLFEYFSETQRNKGNFPGRFSGRQFSNSRSEMNVSTLELGDSALYLCASSLEAAYNSPPHFGNGTRLTVT.

The V gene is TRBV4-1, the J gene TRBJ1-5; 7 bases are a match to TRBD1. Germline trimming cut 1 base from V and 6 bases from J; bases unmatched to any gene: 12. CDR1 and CDR2 from the germline V gene are MGHRA and YSYEKL. The CDR3 totals 17 residues. In nucleotides, the CDR3 is TGCGCCAGCAGCCAAGTTGGGGGGCGCGACAGGGCTCAGCCCCAGCATTTT. Its translation is CASSQVGGRDRAQPQHF.

This clonotype was found many times. This chain joins TRBV7-8 and TRBJ1-4, with TRBD1 identical over 9 bases. CDR1 is SGHVS, CDR2 FQNEAQ, per germline. The V segment lost 4 bases and the J segment 7 bases; nucleotides outside the gene matches: 16. The CDR3 extends over 18 amino acids. CDR3 in amino acids: CASSSERGDRVLVEKLFF. The CDR3 nucleotides read TGTGCCAGCAGCTCGGAGAGGGGGGACAGGGTTTTAGTTGAAAAACTGTTTTTT.